The T cell receptor beta chain under discussion was sequenced for a study of cytomegalovirus exposure and HLA in healthy donors. Primers included in the PCR were 60 Vbeta and 13 Jbeta primers. The data were produced by immunoSEQ multiplex PCR, yet TCRdb's version contains in-frame clones alone and is incomplete. The data show roughly 130,000 clones, with 75% to 85% seen just once and 2.5% to 3.5% held by the top ten. Germline-derived CDR1 and CDR2 are SEHNR and FQNEAQ (reference sequence). Between the trimmed V and J ends, which lost 6 bases and 2 bases, there was a span of 5 bases. This CDR3 spans 12 amino acids. At sampling all donors were nominally healthy, likely with unrecorded immune exposures. Study conclusions and caveats: Other equally common chains were less clonally expanded than HLA-associated TCR beta chains, a later analysis showed.

Turning to this clone: The antigen is unknown.

This TCR was recovered from a woman under 30 in good health and CMV-seropositive. The sequencing sample was made of PBMCs. The chain recombines TRBV7-9 with TRBJ1-3, with no clear D. In nucleotides, the CDR3 is TGTGCCAGCAGTGCGACTGGAAACACCATATATTTT. It specifies CASSATGNTIYF.